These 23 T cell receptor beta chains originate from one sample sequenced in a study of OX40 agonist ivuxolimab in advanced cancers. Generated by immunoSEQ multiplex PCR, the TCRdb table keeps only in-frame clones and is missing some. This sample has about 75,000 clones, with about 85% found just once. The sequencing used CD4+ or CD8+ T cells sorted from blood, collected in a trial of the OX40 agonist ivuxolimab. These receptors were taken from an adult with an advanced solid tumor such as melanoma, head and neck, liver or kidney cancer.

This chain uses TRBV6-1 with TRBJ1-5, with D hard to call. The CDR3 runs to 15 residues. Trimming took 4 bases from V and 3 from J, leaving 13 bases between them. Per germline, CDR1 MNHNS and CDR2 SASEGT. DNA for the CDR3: TGTGCCAGCAGTGGTAGTAGAGACTACAATCAGCCCCAGCATTTT. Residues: CASSGSRDYNQPQHF.

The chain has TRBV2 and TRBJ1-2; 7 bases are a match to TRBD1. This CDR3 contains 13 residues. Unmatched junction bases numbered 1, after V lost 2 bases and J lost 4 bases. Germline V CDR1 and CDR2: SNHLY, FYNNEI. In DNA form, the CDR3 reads TGTGCCAGCAGTGAAACAGGGGTCTATGGCTACACCTTC. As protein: CASSETGVYGYTF.

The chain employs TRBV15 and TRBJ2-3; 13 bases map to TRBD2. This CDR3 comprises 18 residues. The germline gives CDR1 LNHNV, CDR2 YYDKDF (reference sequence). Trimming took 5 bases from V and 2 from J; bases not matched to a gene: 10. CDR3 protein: CATSRDRGLAGPTDTQYF. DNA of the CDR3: TGTGCCACCAGCCGGGACCGGGGACTAGCGGGGCCCACAGATACGCAGTATTTT.

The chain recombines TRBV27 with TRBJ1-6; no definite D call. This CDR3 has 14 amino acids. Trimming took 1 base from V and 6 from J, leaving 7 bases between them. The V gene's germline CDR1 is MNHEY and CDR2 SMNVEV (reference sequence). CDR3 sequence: CASSLYRSNSPLHF. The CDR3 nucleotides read TGTGCCAGCAGTTTATACCGTTCTAATTCACCCCTCCACTTT.

CDR3 nucleotides: TGTGCCAGCAGGATCGCCTACGAGCAGTACTTC. Residues: CASRIAYEQYF. The rearrangement uses TRBV2 and TRBJ2-7; no clear D gene. The CDR3 has 11 residues. The germline V gene encodes CDR1 SNHLY and CDR2 FYNNEI. The V and J ends lost 6 bases and 2 bases respectively, with 5 bases between them.

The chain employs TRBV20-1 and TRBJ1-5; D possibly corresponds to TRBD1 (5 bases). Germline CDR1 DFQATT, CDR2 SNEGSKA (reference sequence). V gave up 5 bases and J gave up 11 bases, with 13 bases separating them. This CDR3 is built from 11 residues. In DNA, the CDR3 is TGCAGTGCTCCCAGGGTAGGTGCCCAGCATTTT. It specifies CSAPRVGAQHF.

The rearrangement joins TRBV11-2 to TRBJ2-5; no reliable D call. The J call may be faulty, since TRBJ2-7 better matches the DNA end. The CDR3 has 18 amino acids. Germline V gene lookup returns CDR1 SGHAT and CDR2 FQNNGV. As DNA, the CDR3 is TGTGCCAGCAGCTTAGCGGGCCGATCCCTTAACCGCCGGTACGAGCAGTACTTC. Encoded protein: CASSLAGRSLNRRYEQYF.

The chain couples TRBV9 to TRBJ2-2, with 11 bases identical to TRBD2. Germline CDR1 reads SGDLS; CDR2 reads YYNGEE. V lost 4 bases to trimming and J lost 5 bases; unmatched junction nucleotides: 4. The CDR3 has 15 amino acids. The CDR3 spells CASSSGTSGTGELFF. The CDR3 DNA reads TGTGCCAGCAGCTCCGGGACTAGCGGTACCGGGGAGCTGTTTTTT.

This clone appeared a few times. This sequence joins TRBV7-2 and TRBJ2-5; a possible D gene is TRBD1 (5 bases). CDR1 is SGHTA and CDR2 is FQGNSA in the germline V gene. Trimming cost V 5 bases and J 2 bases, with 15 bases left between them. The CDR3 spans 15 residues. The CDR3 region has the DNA TGTGCCAGCAGCCCAGGGTTTGGCCAGCAAGAGACCCAGTACTTC. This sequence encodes CASSPGFGQQETQYF. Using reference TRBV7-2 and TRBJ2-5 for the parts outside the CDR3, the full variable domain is GAGVSQSPSNKVTEKGKDVELRCDPISGHTALYWYRQSLGQGLEFLIYFQGNSAPDKSGLPSDRFSAERTGGSVSTLTIQRTQQEDSAVYLCASSPGFGQQETQYFGPGTRLLVL.

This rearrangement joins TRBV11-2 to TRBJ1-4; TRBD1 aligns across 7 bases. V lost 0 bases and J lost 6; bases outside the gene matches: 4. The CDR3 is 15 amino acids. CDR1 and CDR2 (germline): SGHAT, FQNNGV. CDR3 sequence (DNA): TGTGCCAGCAGCTTAGACCGTGGGACAGATGAAAAACTGTTTTTT. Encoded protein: CASSLDRGTDEKLFF.

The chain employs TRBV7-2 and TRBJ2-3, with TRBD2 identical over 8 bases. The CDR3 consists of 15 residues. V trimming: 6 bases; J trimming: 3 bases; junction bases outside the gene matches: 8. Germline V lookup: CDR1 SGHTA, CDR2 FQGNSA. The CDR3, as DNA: TGTGCCAGCAGTCCCAGCGGGAGCGGAACAGATACGCAGTATTTT. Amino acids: CASSPSGSGTDTQYF.

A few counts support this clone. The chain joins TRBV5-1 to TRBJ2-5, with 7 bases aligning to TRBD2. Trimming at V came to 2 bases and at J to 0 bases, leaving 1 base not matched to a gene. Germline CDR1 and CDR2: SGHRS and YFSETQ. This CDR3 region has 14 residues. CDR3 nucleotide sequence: TGCGCCAGCAGCTTCGGGGGGAACCAAGAGACCCAGTACTTC. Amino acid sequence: CASSFGGNQETQYF.

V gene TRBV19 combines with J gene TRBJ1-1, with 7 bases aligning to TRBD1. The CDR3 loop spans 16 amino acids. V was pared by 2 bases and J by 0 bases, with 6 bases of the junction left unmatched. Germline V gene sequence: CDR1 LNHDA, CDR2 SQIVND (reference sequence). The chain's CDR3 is CASSIPSGQVNTEAFF. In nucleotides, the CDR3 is TGTGCCAGTAGTATACCATCCGGACAGGTGAACACTGAAGCTTTCTTT.

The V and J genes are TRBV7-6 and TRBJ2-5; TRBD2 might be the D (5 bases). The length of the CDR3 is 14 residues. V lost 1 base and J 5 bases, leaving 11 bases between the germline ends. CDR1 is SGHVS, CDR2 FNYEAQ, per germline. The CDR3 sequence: CASSLGGVGETQYF. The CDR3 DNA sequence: TGTGCCAGCAGCTTAGGGGGAGTAGGTGAGACCCAGTACTTC.

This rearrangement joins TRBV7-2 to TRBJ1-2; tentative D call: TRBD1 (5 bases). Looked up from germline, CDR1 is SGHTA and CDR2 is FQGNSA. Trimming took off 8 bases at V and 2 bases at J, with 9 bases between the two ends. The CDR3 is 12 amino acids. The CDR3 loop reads CASVGDNYGYTF. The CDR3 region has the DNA TGTGCCAGCGTGGGGGACAACTATGGCTACACCTTC.

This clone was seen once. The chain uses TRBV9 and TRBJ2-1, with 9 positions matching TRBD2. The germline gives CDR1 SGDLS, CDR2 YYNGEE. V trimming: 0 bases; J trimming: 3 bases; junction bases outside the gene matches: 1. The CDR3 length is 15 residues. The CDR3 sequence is CASSVETSGYNEQFF. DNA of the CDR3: TGTGCCAGCAGCGTAGAGACTAGCGGCTACAATGAGCAGTTCTTC.

The CDR3 nucleotides read TGTGCCAGGGGGGGACTAGCGGGAGGATCAAGTGAGCAGTTCTTC. Encoded protein: CARGGLAGGSSEQFF. The J gene is TRBJ2-1, the V gene TRBV28, with TRBD2 matching over 15 bases. This CDR3 contains 15 residues. J was trimmed by 9 bases and V by 9 bases; bases with no gene match: 9. Germline-derived CDR1 and CDR2 are MDHEN and SYDVKM.

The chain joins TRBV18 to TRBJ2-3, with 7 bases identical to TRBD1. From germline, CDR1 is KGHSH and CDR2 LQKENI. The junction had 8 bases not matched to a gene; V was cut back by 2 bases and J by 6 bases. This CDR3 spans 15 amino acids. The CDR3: CASSPTTGAWDTQYF. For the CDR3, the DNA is TGTGCCAGCTCACCAACAACAGGGGCGTGGGATACGCAGTATTTT.

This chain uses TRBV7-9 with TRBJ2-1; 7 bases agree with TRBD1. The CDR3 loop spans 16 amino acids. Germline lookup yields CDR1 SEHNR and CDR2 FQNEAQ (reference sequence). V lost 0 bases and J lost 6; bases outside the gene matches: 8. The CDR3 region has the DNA TGTGCCAGCAGCTTAGCGCTAGGGGGCGAAGGCAATGAGCAGTTCTTC. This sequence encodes CASSLALGGEGNEQFF.

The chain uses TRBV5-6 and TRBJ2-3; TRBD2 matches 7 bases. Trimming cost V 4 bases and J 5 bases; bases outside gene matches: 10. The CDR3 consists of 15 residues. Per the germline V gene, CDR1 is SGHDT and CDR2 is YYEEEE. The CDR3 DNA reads TGTGCCAGCAGCCTCGTAGCGGGCGCTGGAGATACGCAGTATTTT. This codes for CASSLVAGAGDTQYF.

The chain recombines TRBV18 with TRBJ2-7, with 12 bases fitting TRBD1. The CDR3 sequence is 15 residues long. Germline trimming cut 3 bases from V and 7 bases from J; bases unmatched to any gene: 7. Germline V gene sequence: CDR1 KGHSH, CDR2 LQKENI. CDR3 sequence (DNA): TGTGCCAGCTCACCGGTGGGGGGACAGGGGGCAGAGCAGTACTTC. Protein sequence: CASSPVGGQGAEQYF.

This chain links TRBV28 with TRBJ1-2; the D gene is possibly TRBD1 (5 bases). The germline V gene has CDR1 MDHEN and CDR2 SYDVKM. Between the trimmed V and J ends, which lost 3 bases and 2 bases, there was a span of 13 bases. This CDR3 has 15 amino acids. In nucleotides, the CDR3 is TGTGCCAGCAGTTTCCCTTTCGGGGGGAACTATGGCTACACCTTC. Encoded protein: CASSFPFGGNYGYTF.

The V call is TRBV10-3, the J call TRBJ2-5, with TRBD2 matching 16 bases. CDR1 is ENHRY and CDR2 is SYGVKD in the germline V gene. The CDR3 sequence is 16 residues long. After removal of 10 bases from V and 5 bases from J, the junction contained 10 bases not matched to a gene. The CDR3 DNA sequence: TGTGCCACAGCCCCGGGACTAGCGGGAGGGCATGAGACCCAGTACTTC. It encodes CATAPGLAGGHETQYF.